This T cell receptor beta chain was sequenced in a study of T cell clonality in common variable immunodeficiency. The study, taken as a whole, reports: In common variable immunodeficiency, TCR beta chains reportedly carried fewer deletions and N-nucleotide insertions.

V lost 6 bases and J 7 bases, leaving 19 bases between the germline ends. CDR3 length equals 14 residues. Germline CDR1 and CDR2: DFQATT and SNEGSKA (reference sequence). TCRdb's table, derived via immunoSEQ multiplex PCR, lists solely in-frame clones and lacks some. The sample contains about 47,000 clones, none of them singletons. This clone was seen many times. Antigen specificity is unknown. Coverage ceases 3 residues before the CDR3 finishes, and the germline J gene fills in the end. The rearrangement joins TRBV20-1 to TRBJ2-4, with a tentative D call TRBD1 (6 bases). Sequenced sample: peripheral blood mononuclear cells. The receptor was isolated from a person aged 18 to 70 in good health. The sequenced CDR3 bases are TGCAGTGCCCGTGCGACCGGACAGATCAACATT. Protein product: CSARATGQINI. The whole CDR3 reads CSARATGQINIQYF.